This is a list of T cell receptor beta chains from one sample in a study of CD8 T cell repertoires and HIV-1 epitope variants. TCRdb keeps only in-frame clones here, not all; method: immunoSEQ multiplex PCR. The sample shows roughly 100,000 clones, 74% of them seen only once. Sequenced material: uncultured baseline CD8+ T cells from peripheral blood mononuclear cells (PBMCs). These receptors were obtained from a male donor with HIV. Both conserved end residues are part of each CDR3. The D gene is left open where the match is weak. A clone size is listed for some rows: how often the clone was seen (once, few, many), or a class if it is expanded.

v_call,clone_size,d_call,j_call,cdr3_aa,cdr3_nt
TRBV7-3,.,TRBD1,TRBJ2-1,CASRETGGYGEQFF,TGTGCCAGTCGAGAGACAGGGGGTTACGGTGAGCAGTTCTTC
TRBV14,.,.,TRBJ1-1,CASSPWAMNTEAFF,TGTGCCAGCAGCCCTTGGGCCATGAACACTGAAGCTTTCTTT
TRBV6-5,.,TRBD1,TRBJ1-2,CASSYVATGGYGYTF,TGTGCCAGCAGTTATGTTGCGACAGGGGGGTATGGCTACACCTTC
TRBV5-1,.,.,TRBJ2-1,CASSSTISDEQFF,TGCGCCAGCAGCTCGACGATAAGCGATGAGCAGTTCTTC
TRBV5-1,.,.,TRBJ2-5,CASSQTEETQYF,TGCGCCAGCAGCCAGACAGAAGAGACCCAGTACTTC
TRBV6-6,few,.,TRBJ2-1,CASSQSSYNEQFF,TGTGCCAGCAGTCAATCCTCCTACAATGAGCAGTTCTTC
TRBV14,.,TRBD1,TRBJ2-5,CASSQEKGTGFGGQYF,TGTGCCAGCAGCCAAGAAAAGGGGACAGGGTTTGGAGGGCAGTACTTC
TRBV5-1,.,TRBD2,TRBJ2-1,CASSPIPGTSGAGNEQFF,TGCGCCAGCAGCCCGATACCGGGGACTAGCGGCGCGGGCAATGAGCAGTTCTTC
TRBV5-6,.,TRBD1,TRBJ1-6,CASSPRGPIASNSPLHF,TGTGCCAGCAGCCCAAGGGGGCCCATAGCTAGTAATTCACCCCTCCACTTT
TRBV9,.,TRBD2,TRBJ2-5,CASSVEITGGRETQYF,TGTGCCAGCAGCGTAGAAATTACGGGGGGAAGAGAGACCCAGTACTTC
TRBV28,once,.,TRBJ2-6,CASSFSLGRAGANVLTF,TGTGCCAGCAGTTTTTCCCTGGGTCGGGCTGGGGCCAACGTCCTGACTTTC
TRBV18,.,TRBD1,TRBJ2-7,CASSEGTGGLYEQYF,TGTGCCAGCTCAGAAGGGACAGGGGGCCTATACGAGCAGTACTTC
TRBV2,many,.,TRBJ1-1,CASSPEGHPILWTEAFF,TGTGCCAGCAGTCCGGAAGGACACCCTATATTGTGGACTGAAGCTTTCTTT
TRBV28,few,.,TRBJ1-2,CASRPDTEYGYTF,TGTGCCAGCAGACCGGACACCGAATATGGCTACACCTTC
TRBV12-5,.,.,TRBJ2-1,CASSSPGRAHNEQFF,TGTGCTAGTTCCAGTCCCGGGCGCGCCCACAATGAGCAGTTCTTC
TRBV28,.,.,TRBJ1-2,CASNLGEIGYTF,TGTGCCAGCAATCTCGGGGAGATAGGCTACACCTTC
TRBV10-3,.,.,TRBJ2-1,CAIRPGSPEQFF,TGTGCCATCAGACCAGGGTCACCGGAGCAGTTCTTC
TRBV27,few,TRBD1,TRBJ2-1,CASSSDRSYYNEQFF,TGTGCCAGCAGTTCGGACAGGTCGTACTACAATGAGCAGTTCTTC
TRBV30,.,.,TRBJ1-1,CAWSYSTLDFF,TGTGCCTGGAGTTACAGCACTCTTGATTTCTTT
TRBV2,few,TRBD2,TRBJ2-2,CASPSGRADTGELFF,TGTGCCAGCCCTAGCGGGAGGGCCGACACCGGGGAGCTGTTTTTT
TRBV27,.,.,TRBJ1-5,CASSLAGSHSNQPQHF,TGTGCCAGCAGTTTAGCAGGCTCCCATAGCAATCAGCCCCAGCATTTT
TRBV7-6,once,.,TRBJ1-5,CASSLAGTGWPQHF,TGTGCCAGCAGCTTAGCTGGAACAGGGTGGCCCCAGCATTTT
TRBV6-6,.,.,TRBJ2-7,CASTSIGDEQYF,TGTGCCAGCACATCGATCGGGGACGAGCAGTACTTC
TRBV19,.,.,TRBJ1-4,CASSSDRLTNEKLFF,TGTGCCAGTAGTTCCGACAGACTGACTAATGAAAAACTGTTTTTT
TRBV27,.,.,TRBJ1-4,CASSSTGQPNEKLFF,TGTGCCAGCAGTTCCACGGGGCAGCCAAATGAAAAACTGTTTTTT
TRBV7-2,many,.,TRBJ1-1,CASSPAGVGTEAFF,TGTGCCAGCAGCCCCGCGGGGGTTGGCACTGAAGCTTTCTTT
TRBV28,.,.,TRBJ2-6,CASSLPTVVGSGANVLTF,TGTGCCAGCAGTTTACCGACAGTCGTAGGCTCTGGGGCCAACGTCCTGACTTTC
TRBV1,.,.,TRBJ2-7,CTSSRTGSNEQYF,TGCACCAGCAGCCGGACAGGGTCGAACGAGCAGTACTTC
TRBV4-1,.,.,TRBJ2-3,CASSQDAGRTTDTQYF,TGCGCCAGCAGCCAAGATGCGGGACGCACCACAGATACGCAGTATTTT
TRBV19,once,TRBD2,TRBJ2-7,CASSLRTSGGAFAYEQYF,TGTGCCAGTAGTCTAAGGACTAGCGGGGGCGCATTCGCCTACGAGCAGTACTTC
TRBV9,.,.,TRBJ2-3,CASSKSGAGTDTQYF,TGTGCCAGCAGCAAATCCGGGGCCGGCACAGATACGCAGTATTTT
TRBV9,.,.,TRBJ1-4,CASSVDLTGGKLFF,TGTGCCAGCAGCGTAGACCTCACTGGCGGAAAACTGTTTTTT
TRBV10-3,.,TRBD1,TRBJ2-7,CAISELGQDYEQYF,TGTGCCATCAGTGAACTCGGACAGGACTACGAGCAGTACTTC
TRBV27,.,TRBD1,TRBJ2-7,CASSLFDRGASEQYF,TGTGCCAGCAGTTTATTTGACAGGGGAGCATCCGAGCAGTACTTC
TRBV5-4,.,TRBD2,TRBJ2-3,CASSPGLAGAVNTDTQYF,TGTGCCAGCAGCCCGGGACTAGCGGGCGCCGTAAACACAGATACGCAGTATTTT
TRBV7-7,.,.,TRBJ2-3,CASSLGLGSTDTQYF,TGTGCCAGCAGCTTAGGTCTGGGATCCACAGATACGCAGTATTTT
TRBV15,.,.,TRBJ1-2,CATSRDIGHDYGYTF,TGTGCCACCAGCAGAGACATAGGGCACGACTATGGCTACACCTTC
TRBV19,.,.,TRBJ2-7,CASTFGAGWNYEQYF,TGTGCCAGTACCTTTGGGGCAGGGTGGAACTACGAGCAGTACTTC
TRBV19,.,.,TRBJ1-5,CASSTRWTRHSNQPQHF,TGTGCCAGTAGTACTAGATGGACACGGCATAGCAATCAGCCCCAGCATTTT
TRBV7-3,.,.,TRBJ1-2,CASSTDPNYGYTF,TGTGCCAGCAGCACAGACCCTAACTATGGCTACACCTTC